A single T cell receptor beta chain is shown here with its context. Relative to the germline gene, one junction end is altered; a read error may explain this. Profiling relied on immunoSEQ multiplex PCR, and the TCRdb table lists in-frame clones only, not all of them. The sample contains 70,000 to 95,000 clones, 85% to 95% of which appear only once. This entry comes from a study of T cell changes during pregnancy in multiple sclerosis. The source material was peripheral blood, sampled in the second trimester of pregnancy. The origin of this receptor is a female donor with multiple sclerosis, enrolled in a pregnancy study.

In DNA, the CDR3 is TGTGCTAGCAGCTTGGGACTAGCCGAGACCCAGTACTTC. As protein: CASSLGLAETQYF. The V and J genes are TRBV7-7 and TRBJ2-5; 9 positions match TRBD2. The CDR3 has 13 residues. From germline, CDR1 is SSHAT and CDR2 FNYEAQ (reference sequence). The variable domain in full, with the rest retrieved from reference TRBV7-7 and TRBJ2-5, is GAGVSQSPRYKVTKRGQDVTLRCDPISSHATLYWYQQALGQGPEFLTYFNYEAQPDKSGLPSDRFSAERPEGSISTLTIQRTEQRDSAMYRCASSLGLAETQYFGPGTRLLVL.